A selection of T cell receptor beta chains follows, all from one sample in a study of T cells after yellow fever vaccination. A single record per CDR3 protein comes from TCRdb applying MiXCR to the 5' RACE reads. The sample comprises under 95,000 distinct CDR3 sequences, under 9.5% of which are singletons, and approximately 30% rests with the top ten. The sample in question was CD8+ T cells sorted from PBMCs, obtained 10 days after the first yellow fever vaccination. These receptors all come from a man aged 18-30 years who received the YFV17D yellow fever vaccine. Both conserved end residues are part of each CDR3. The order of the fields is clone size, D gene, J gene, V gene, CDR3 DNA, CDR3 protein. D genes are given only for firm matches. The size of a clone is reported for some rows only, either as once, few or many, or as a class for expanded clones.

clone_size: many
d_call: -
j_call: TRBJ2-1
v_call: TRBV27
cdr3_nt: TGTGCCAGCAGTTCCCTAACAGGTTTCGGCTCCTACAATGAGCAGTTCTTC
cdr3_aa: CASSSLTGFGSYNEQFF

clone_size: few
d_call: -
j_call: TRBJ2-5
v_call: TRBV11-2
cdr3_nt: TGTGCCAGCAGGGGAGGACTGGAGGTAATGGAGACCCAGTACTTC
cdr3_aa: CASRGGLEVMETQYF

clone_size: few
d_call: -
j_call: TRBJ2-3
v_call: TRBV9
cdr3_nt: TGTGCCAGCAGCGTAAGTGGGGGGGGCGCAGATACGCAGTATTTT
cdr3_aa: CASSVSGGGADTQYF

clone_size: many
d_call: -
j_call: TRBJ2-5
v_call: TRBV13
cdr3_nt: TGTGCCAGCAGCTCCGAGACCGGTTTGTTCCGGGAGACCCAGTACTTC
cdr3_aa: CASSSETGLFRETQYF

clone_size: many
d_call: TRBD2
j_call: TRBJ2-5
v_call: TRBV5-4
cdr3_nt: TGTGCCAGCAGCTTGAGACTAGCGGGGGGGCCTAGGTTCCGGGAGACCCAGTACTTC
cdr3_aa: CASSLRLAGGPRFRETQYF

clone_size: -
d_call: -
j_call: TRBJ2-2
v_call: TRBV27
cdr3_nt: TGTGCCAGCAGTTCAGTCGGGCTAGTGAGGTCCGGGGAGCTGTTTTTT
cdr3_aa: CASSSVGLVRSGELFF

clone_size: many
d_call: -
j_call: TRBJ2-5
v_call: TRBV20-1
cdr3_nt: TGCAGTGCCCCTGGAGATTGGGAGACCCAGTACTTC
cdr3_aa: CSAPGDWETQYF

clone_size: -
d_call: -
j_call: TRBJ2-3
v_call: TRBV4-3
cdr3_nt: TGCGCCAGCAGCCAACCAGGGGTCACAGATACGCAGTATTTT
cdr3_aa: CASSQPGVTDTQYF

clone_size: many
d_call: -
j_call: TRBJ1-5
v_call: TRBV6-1
cdr3_nt: TGTGCCAGCAGTGAACATCAGCCCCAGCATTTT
cdr3_aa: CASSEHQPQHF

clone_size: many
d_call: TRBD2
j_call: TRBJ2-1
v_call: TRBV29-1
cdr3_nt: TGCAGCGGCAACATAGCGGGTAGCTCCTACAATGAGCAGTTCTTC
cdr3_aa: CSGNIAGSSYNEQFF

clone_size: many
d_call: TRBD1
j_call: TRBJ2-5
v_call: TRBV6-1
cdr3_nt: TGTGCCAGCAGGCATCTCCCGGGACAGCGCGCGGAGACCCAGTACTTC
cdr3_aa: CASRHLPGQRAETQYF

clone_size: many
d_call: -
j_call: TRBJ2-1
v_call: TRBV7-2
cdr3_nt: TGTGCCAGCCTGGCCGGGGGGCAGTACAATGAGCAGTTCTTC
cdr3_aa: CASLAGGQYNEQFF

clone_size: few
d_call: -
j_call: TRBJ2-1
v_call: TRBV18
cdr3_nt: TGTGCCAGCTCACCAGTTCTTGACAGACTCCACAATGAGCAGTTCTTC
cdr3_aa: CASSPVLDRLHNEQFF

clone_size: -
d_call: TRBD2
j_call: TRBJ2-1
v_call: TRBV5-1
cdr3_nt: TGCGCCAGCAGGTTCCCCTCTGGTGAGCGGGGGGTTCGTGAGCAGTTCTTC
cdr3_aa: CASRFPSGERGVREQFF

clone_size: many
d_call: -
j_call: TRBJ2-1
v_call: TRBV4-2
cdr3_nt: TGTGCCAGCAGCCAAGGGGGGTACAATGAGCAGTTCTTC
cdr3_aa: CASSQGGYNEQFF

clone_size: many
d_call: -
j_call: TRBJ1-1
v_call: TRBV27
cdr3_nt: TGTGCCAGCAGTCGTGGAGGCACTGAAGCTTTCTTT
cdr3_aa: CASSRGGTEAFF